The T cell receptor beta chain described here comes from a study of beta chain features in type 1 diabetes. Across the whole study: Patients and healthy donors were similar in age, gender and cell yields.

Since all of the isolated RNA was reverse transcribed, expressed TCRB transcripts were what got sequenced. The method was immunoSEQ multiplex PCR; TCRdb's version includes in-frame clones alone and lacks a portion of them. Altogether under 350,000 clones are present, roughly an eighth being singletons, with the ten largest covering 0.017%. General study points: When Type 1 diabetes patients were examined, their TCRB CDR3s proved moderately but significantly shorter in all four CD4+ subsets.

Trimming at V came to 4 bases and at J to 7 bases, leaving 8 bases not matched to a gene. Germline CDR1 and CDR2: SEHNR and FQNEAQ (reference sequence). CDR3 length: 15 residues. Details on this clone: What it recognizes is unknown.

The chain recombines TRBV7-9 with TRBJ2-3, with 10 bases lining up with TRBD1. This clonotype originated in a man under 40 with type 1 diabetes. The material sequenced was naive CD4+ T cells from blood. This CDR3 is CASSSGTGAEYTQYF. The DNA of the CDR3 is TGTGCCAGCAGCTCCGGGACAGGGGCGGAGTATACGCAGTATTTT.